Each of the 24 T cell receptor beta chains below was sequenced from the same sample in a study of OX40 agonist ivuxolimab in advanced cancers. Library generation was performed with the immunoSEQ multiplex PCR assay. Drawn from immuneACCESS, this table holds only the in-frame rearrangements with V and J called that TCRdb kept. Clones are partly lost; checked studies trace under half to an unresolved V gene and leave the rest unexplained. The sample table shows some 58,000 clones, and about 90% are seen once. The ten largest clones take up around 2% of the sample. The sample here was CD4+ or CD8+ T cells sorted from blood, taken in a trial of the OX40 agonist ivuxolimab. The receptors come from an adult with an advanced solid tumor such as melanoma, head and neck, liver or kidney cancer.

This clone has just a few counts. The chain has TRBV9 and TRBJ2-7, with D possibly being TRBD2 (5 bases). V dropped 0 bases and J dropped 3 bases, with 10 bases sitting between them. Germline CDR1 SGDLS, CDR2 YYNGEE. The CDR3 spans 14 residues. As DNA, the CDR3 is TGTGCCAGCAGCGTAGGTGGTGAGGGCTACGAGCAGTACTTC. Residues: CASSVGGEGYEQYF.

The genes are TRBV7-9 and TRBJ2-3; the D is unclear. Germline CDR1 is SEHNR and CDR2 is FQNEAQ (reference sequence). The CDR3 covers 14 residues. The germline V and J ends were trimmed by 0 bases and 4 bases, with 8 bases remaining between them. The chain's CDR3 is CASSLAGWADTQYF. CDR3 nucleotides: TGTGCCAGCAGCTTAGCAGGTTGGGCAGATACGCAGTATTTT.

The J gene is TRBJ2-1, the V gene TRBV5-1; no definite D call. V was pared by 2 bases and J by 8 bases, with 14 bases between. Germline V CDR1 and CDR2: SGHRS, YFSETQ. This CDR3 spans 14 amino acids. The CDR3 bases are TGCGCCAGCAGCTTTTATGTTGGTGGCGATGAGCAGTTCTTC. It is translated as CASSFYVGGDEQFF.

A word on this clone: This same CDR3 is encoded by further DNA sequences in the sample. V gene TRBV6-5 combines with J gene TRBJ1-2; 7 nucleotides line up with TRBD1. Germline V gives CDR1 MNHEY, CDR2 SVGAGI. J gave up 5 bases and V 2 bases, and 8 bases lay outside the gene matches. This CDR3 spans 15 amino acids. The CDR3 DNA is TGTGCCAGCAGTTACGATGGAGGGGGCGGGTATGGCTACACCTTC. Protein sequence: CASSYDGGGGYGYTF.

The chain combines TRBV19 with TRBJ2-3; 7 bases match TRBD1. This CDR3 is built from 12 residues. Germline V lookup: CDR1 LNHDA, CDR2 SQIVND (reference sequence). V gave up 5 bases and J gave up 8 bases; unmatched junction bases: 4. CDR3 region: CASSAPGGTQYF. As DNA, the CDR3 is TGTGCCAGTAGTGCCCCAGGGGGTACGCAGTATTTT.

The chain is built from TRBV6-1 and TRBJ2-3; unclear D gene. V was trimmed by 7 bases and J by 0 bases, leaving 11 bases between them. The CDR3 is made up of 14 amino acids. In germline, CDR1 is MNHNS, CDR2 SASEGT. This chain's CDR3 is CASTVLSSTDTQYF. The CDR3 DNA follows: TGTGCCAGCACTGTTCTCAGTAGCACAGATACGCAGTATTTT.

The chain links TRBV19 to TRBJ1-1, with TRBD1 as a possible D gene (5 bases). V gave up 4 bases and J gave up 5 bases, with 11 bases separating them. CDR3 size: 13 residues. Germline CDR1 LNHDA, CDR2 SQIVND (reference sequence). The CDR3 DNA follows: TGTGCCAGTAGTAGACCGGGGGGAACTGAAGCTTTCTTT. This sequence encodes CASSRPGGTEAFF.

The CDR3 region is CASSLGATDTEAFF. As DNA, the CDR3 is TGTGCCAGCTCACTCGGGGCGACTGACACTGAAGCTTTCTTT. This chain connects TRBV18 to TRBJ1-1; tentatively, D is TRBD1 (5 bases). The CDR3 extends over 14 amino acids. Germline V CDR1 and CDR2: KGHSH, LQKENI. Trimming removed 4 bases from V and 3 bases from J, with 12 bases in between.

The chain couples TRBV4-1 to TRBJ2-5; possible D gene TRBD1, 5 bases. The CDR3 contains 15 residues. Per the germline V gene, CDR1 is MGHRA and CDR2 is YSYEKL. Trimming cost V 0 bases and J 4 bases, with 12 bases left between them. The CDR3 DNA reads as TGCGCCAGCAGCCAAGACGCAGGGCGGAGAGAGACCCAGTACTTC. Protein sequence: CASSQDAGRRETQYF.

The genes are TRBV5-6 and TRBJ2-2; 7 nucleotides align to TRBD1. CDR3 length: 15 residues. CDR1 and CDR2 from the germline V gene are SGHDT and YYEEEE. With V trimmed by 3 bases and J by 4 bases, 6 bases remained unmatched. The CDR3 loop reads CASSSPGQFTGELFF. CDR3 DNA sequence: TGTGCCAGCAGCTCGCCGGGACAGTTCACCGGGGAGCTGTTTTTT.

The genes are TRBV5-1 and TRBJ1-3, with TRBD1 matching over 10 bases. Trimming at V came to 3 bases and at J to 8 bases, leaving 8 bases not matched to a gene. This CDR3 has 15 amino acids. Germline V lookup: CDR1 SGHRS, CDR2 YFSETQ. The CDR3, as DNA: TGCGCCAGCAGCTCGACAGGGGGCATTGATGACACCATATATTTT. Translating gives CASSSTGGIDDTIYF.

The chain employs TRBV4-1 and TRBJ2-2; D is possibly TRBD1 or TRBD2 (5 bases each). Looked up from germline, CDR1 is MGHRA and CDR2 is YSYEKL. The CDR3 extends over 17 amino acids. V lost 3 bases to trimming and J lost 1 base, with 15 bases between them. CDR3 sequence reads: CASSHNRDGMNTGELFF. Here the CDR3 DNA reads TGCGCCAGCAGCCATAATAGGGACGGAATGAACACCGGGGAGCTGTTTTTT.

The CDR3 coding sequence is TGTGCCAGCAGCAACGAGCGGGCCGATCAAGAGACCCAGTACTTC. As protein: CASSNERADQETQYF. The chain uses TRBV5-4 and TRBJ2-5; tentative D call: TRBD2 (6 bases). From germline, CDR1 is SGHNT and CDR2 YYREEE (reference sequence). Trimming removed 4 bases at V and 2 bases at J, with 15 bases between. The CDR3 runs 15 residues.

This rearrangement joins TRBV9 to TRBJ2-1; 11 nucleotides align to TRBD2. V dropped 4 bases and J dropped 5; count of bases not matched to a gene: 5. This CDR3 has 15 residues. Germline loops: CDR1 SGDLS, CDR2 YYNGEE. The CDR3 loop is CASSLGTSGHNEQFF. The CDR3 DNA reads TGTGCCAGCAGCTTAGGGACTAGCGGTCACAATGAGCAGTTCTTC.

With respect to this clone: Other nucleotide sequences from this sample produce the same CDR3. This chain links TRBV11-2 with TRBJ1-2; 7 nucleotides align to TRBD1. Germline values: CDR1 SGHAT, CDR2 FQNNGV. The CDR3 loop spans 12 amino acids. After removal of 4 bases from V and 4 bases from J, the junction contained 0 bases not matched to a gene. CDR3 coding DNA: TGTGCCAGCAGCTCAGGGGGCTATGGCTACACCTTC. Protein: CASSSGGYGYTF.

The chain carries TRBV19 and TRBJ2-3, with D perhaps TRBD2 (6 bases). The CDR3 consists of 14 residues. Per germline, CDR1 LNHDA and CDR2 SQIVND (reference sequence). V shed 3 bases and J shed 6 bases, with 13 bases lying between them. The CDR3 sequence: CASSISGGLDTQYF. As DNA, the CDR3 is TGTGCCAGTAGTATTAGTGGGGGGTTGGATACGCAGTATTTT.

The J gene is TRBJ2-3, the V gene TRBV6-5; a possible D gene is TRBD2 (6 bases). V was trimmed by 5 bases and J by 2 bases, leaving 14 bases between them. From germline, CDR1 is MNHEY and CDR2 SVGAGI. The CDR3 runs 15 residues. The CDR3 DNA is TGTGCCAGCAGTCAGCTTCTAGCGAACACAGATACGCAGTATTTT. This gives the protein CASSQLLANTDTQYF.

This clone is a singleton in its sample. The chain recombines TRBV2 with TRBJ2-5; a weak D match, TRBD1 (6 bases). The CDR3 has 13 amino acids. Trimming pared 4 bases from V and 4 bases from J, leaving 10 bases between. Germline V gene lookup returns CDR1 SNHLY and CDR2 FYNNEI. The CDR3 nucleotides are TGTGCCAGCAGTGGGAACAGGGCAGAGACCCAGTACTTC. As protein: CASSGNRAETQYF.

The chain is built from TRBV7-9 and TRBJ2-3; D ambiguous. Germline CDR1 SEHNR, CDR2 FQNEAQ (reference sequence). This CDR3 is 14 amino acids long. The V end lost 2 bases, the J end lost 5 bases, and 11 bases lay between the germline ends. CDR3 sequence reads: CASSLMSDGDTQYF. In nucleotides, the CDR3 is TGTGCCAGCAGCTTAATGTCCGATGGAGATACGCAGTATTTT.

The V call is TRBV2, the J call TRBJ2-1; possible D gene TRBD1, 6 bases. Looked up from germline, CDR1 is SNHLY and CDR2 is FYNNEI. The V end was cut by 6 bases, the J end by 4 bases, with 10 bases between. This CDR3 has 13 residues. In nucleotides, the CDR3 is TGTGCCAGCAGACAGGGAGTTTACAATGAGCAGTTCTTC. Translated: CASRQGVYNEQFF.

The chain joins TRBV5-1 to TRBJ1-4; weak D call: TRBD1 (6 bases). V gave up 5 bases and J gave up 5 bases, with 13 bases separating them. Germline CDR1 reads SGHRS; CDR2 reads YFSETQ. The CDR3 is made up of 14 amino acids. In DNA form, the CDR3 reads TGCGCCAGCAGTCAGGGGCAGGAAAATGAAAAACTGTTTTTT. It encodes CASSQGQENEKLFF. Drawing the rest from reference TRBV5-1 and TRBJ1-4, the complete variable domain is KAGVTQTPRYLIKTRGQQVTLSCSPISGHRSVSWYQQTPGQGLQFLFEYFSETQRNKGNFPGRFSGRQFSNSRSEMNVSTLELGDSALYLCASSQGQENEKLFFGSGTQLSVL.

This chain links TRBV2 with TRBJ2-5; 10 positions agree with TRBD2. The CDR3 loop spans 15 amino acids. V dropped 6 bases and J dropped 7; count of bases not matched to a gene: 11. CDR1 is SNHLY and CDR2 is FYNNEI in the germline V gene. For the CDR3, the DNA is TGTGCCAGCAGGGCACCGGGACTAGCGAGTGGGACCCAGTACTTC. Protein product: CASRAPGLASGTQYF.

The chain employs TRBV6-5 and TRBJ1-2; D unclear. The V end was cut by 0 bases, the J end by 1 base, with 6 bases between. From germline, CDR1 is MNHEY and CDR2 SVGAGI. The CDR3 runs 14 residues. CDR3 coding DNA: TGTGCCAGCAGTTACTCCCGAAATAACTATGGCTACACCTTC. Translated, it gives CASSYSRNNYGYTF.

The V call is TRBV10-3, the J call TRBJ2-7; D is possibly TRBD2 (5 bases). V was cut by 0 bases and J by 3 bases, with 15 bases left in between. Germline V gene lookup returns CDR1 ENHRY and CDR2 SYGVKD. The CDR3 runs 16 residues. The CDR3 loop reads CAISESARVELYEQYF. DNA for the CDR3: TGTGCCATCAGTGAGTCTGCGCGGGTGGAACTCTACGAGCAGTACTTC.